The 25 T cell receptor beta chains reported below all come from one sample, sequenced in a study of glioma-infiltrating T cells. Using RNA template, CDR3s of TCR alpha and beta were amplified with iRepertoire arm-PCR. Each CDR3 protein gets one entry after TCRdb re-called the multiplex PCR reads with MiXCR. This sample has more than 350,000 distinct CDR3 sequences, with roughly two fifths found just once. Sequenced input: glioma tissue, nonneoplastic brain tissue, or PBMCs (not recorded which). These receptor sequences come from a human donor with low-grade glioma or glioblastoma, undergoing nonglioma brain surgery, or in good health (not recorded which).

This clonotype was found a few times. The V call is TRBV7-4, the J call TRBJ2-7, with D tentatively TRBD1 (5 bases). V gave up 0 bases and J gave up 3 bases, with 18 bases separating them. The germline gives CDR1 SGHVT, CDR2 SQSDAQ. CDR3 size: 17 residues. The CDR3 DNA reads as TGTGCCAGCAGCTTAGCCCTCGAACACAGGTTCCACTACGAGCAGTACTTC. Translated, it gives CASSLALEHRFHYEQYF.

The rearrangement joins TRBV15 to TRBJ2-5; D is possibly TRBD2 (6 bases). Germline-derived CDR1 and CDR2 are LNHNV and YYDKDF (reference sequence). The CDR3 covers 15 residues. The germline V and J ends were trimmed by 2 bases and 4 bases, with 14 bases remaining between them. The DNA for the CDR3 is TGTGCCACCAGCAGAATTCAGGGACTTCTAGAGACCCAGTACTTC. It codes for CATSRIQGLLETQYF.

This clonotype was detected a few times. This chain links TRBV20-1 with TRBJ2-7, with D perhaps matching TRBD1 (6 bases). The CDR3 extends over 14 amino acids. Trimming cost V 6 bases and J 5 bases, with 20 bases left between them. The V gene's germline CDR1 is DFQATT and CDR2 SNEGSKA (reference sequence). CDR3 nucleotides: TGCAGTGCACAGAACCCCGGGACACAGGACGAGCAGTACTTC. The encoded protein is CSAQNPGTQDEQYF.

This clonotype appeared once. Relative to the germline gene, one junction end is altered; a read error may explain this. CDR3 in amino acids: CASSGRRVAGDSPLQF. The CDR3 coding sequence is TGTGCCAGCAGCGGGAGACGGGTGGCGGGGGATTCACCCCTCCAATTT. The rearrangement links TRBV11-2 to TRBJ1-6; D might be TRBD1 (5 bases). The CDR3 is 16 residues long. Germline CDR1 SGHAT, CDR2 FQNNGV.

The chain links TRBV7-8 to TRBJ2-7; tentatively, D is TRBD1 (6 bases). The CDR3 spans 16 residues. Trimming took off 4 bases at V and 0 bases at J, with 16 bases between the two ends. The germline gives CDR1 SGHVS, CDR2 FQNEAQ. In nucleotides, the CDR3 is TGTGCCAGCAGCTCATGGGGCAGGGGTCACTCCTACGAGCAGTACTTC. It is translated as CASSSWGRGHSYEQYF.

A few counts support this clonotype. V and J are TRBV28 and TRBJ2-7; a weak D match, TRBD2 (6 bases). Looked up from germline, CDR1 is MDHEN and CDR2 is SYDVKM. V was shortened by 4 bases and J by 7 bases, with 26 bases between the two germline ends. The CDR3 loop spans 17 amino acids. The DNA for the CDR3 is TGTGCCAGCAGTTCCCCCCTGGGTAGCGGAGACGCAGGAGAGCAGTACTTC. Translating gives CASSSPLGSGDAGEQYF.

This clonotype was observed a few times. The rearrangement links TRBV6-2 or TRBV6-3 to TRBJ1-6, with D unresolved. V lost 2 bases and J 9 bases, leaving 14 bases between the germline ends. Germline V gene lookup returns CDR1 MNHEY and CDR2 SVGEGT. There are 15 residues in the CDR3. The CDR3 nucleotides are TGTGCCAGCAGTTACAGCCGAGGATCATTTTCACCCCTCCACTTT. This translates into CASSYSRGSFSPLHF.

In this sample, this clonotype turned up a few times. V gene TRBV7-9 combines with J gene TRBJ1-5; D ambiguous. V shed 3 bases and J shed 6 bases, with 12 bases lying between them. The CDR3 length is 14 residues. Per the germline V gene, CDR1 is SEHNR and CDR2 is FQNEAQ (reference sequence). DNA for the CDR3: TGTGCCAGCAGCTTTGCGGAGGGTGGTCAGCCCCAGCATTTT. The encoded protein is CASSFAEGGQPQHF. Looking up the rest from reference TRBV7-9 and TRBJ1-5 gives the full variable domain: DTGVSQNPRHKITKRGQNVTFRCDPISEHNRLYWYRQTLGQGPEFLTYFQNEAQLEKSRLLSDRFSAERPKGSFSTLEIQRTEQGDSAMYLCASSFAEGGQPQHFGDGTRLSIL.

The V and J genes are TRBV7-3 and TRBJ1-1; 8 bases line up with TRBD1. The CDR3 has 15 residues. V lost 4 bases to trimming and J lost 11 bases; unmatched junction nucleotides: 15. CDR1 and CDR2 from the germline V gene are SGHTA and FQGTGA. CDR3 coding DNA: TGTGCCAGCAGCTCCGGAAGTGGACAGGGTCAAGGGGCTTTCTTT. Residues: CASSSGSGQGQGAFF.

The table lists this clonotype with many counts. This sequence joins TRBV27 and TRBJ2-1; D unresolved. The CDR3 is made up of 16 amino acids. Germline lookup yields CDR1 MNHEY and CDR2 SMNVEV (reference sequence). V lost 6 bases to trimming and J lost 2 bases, with 17 bases between them. CDR3 coding DNA: TGTGCCAGCAGACCTAGGTCAGACTTCGCCTACAATGAGCAGTTCTTC. This gives the protein CASRPRSDFAYNEQFF.

The chain links TRBV28 to TRBJ2-1; 9 nucleotides line up with TRBD2. The CDR3 has 15 residues. With 6 bases clipped from V and 4 bases from J, the junction kept 7 bases outside the gene matches. CDR1 and CDR2 (germline): MDHEN, SYDVKM. The CDR3 reads CASRNSGSSYNEQFF. CDR3 nucleotides: TGTGCCAGCAGAAATAGCGGGAGCTCATACAATGAGCAGTTCTTC. The entire variable domain, with the rest obtained from reference TRBV28 and TRBJ2-1, is as follows: DVKVTQSSRYLVKRTGEKVFLECVQDMDHENMFWYRQDPGLGLRLIYFSYDVKMKEKGDIPEGYSVSREKKERFSLILESASTNQTSMYLCASRNSGSSYNEQFFGPGTRLTVL.

The rearrangement uses TRBV3-1 and TRBJ2-3, with 14 bases identical to TRBD2. Germline CDR1 LGHDT, CDR2 YNNKEL (reference sequence). The CDR3 is 17 residues long. The V and J ends lost 1 base and 2 bases, in that order; junction bases with no gene match: 2. The CDR3 DNA sequence: TGTGCCAGCAGCCAAGGGACTAGCGGGAGGTCCACAGATACGCAGTATTTT. This translates into CASSQGTSGRSTDTQYF.

The V call is TRBV27, the J call TRBJ1-3; tentative D call: TRBD1 (5 bases). Germline V gives CDR1 MNHEY, CDR2 SMNVEV (reference sequence). Trimming removed 5 bases at V and 2 bases at J, with 16 bases between. The CDR3 is 16 amino acids. This CDR3 reads CASSRTRGRAGNTIYF. The CDR3 DNA is TGTGCCAGCAGTCGCACCCGCGGCAGGGCTGGAAACACCATATATTTT.

About this clonotype itself: A read error is possible here, since a much larger clone lies one base away. J is TRBJ1-5 and V is TRBV28; D is uncertain. There are 16 residues in the CDR3. Germline CDR1 MDHEN, CDR2 SYDVKM. CDR3 amino acids: CASSLSVFHSNQPRHF. In nucleotides, the CDR3 is TGTGCCAGCAGTTTGTCAGTTTTTCATAGCAATCAGCCCCGGCATTTT.

As regards this clonotype: With a much larger clone just one base away, this may be a read error. This chain links TRBV20-1 with TRBJ2-5; D gene unclear. The CDR3 is 13 amino acids. The V gene lost 5 bases and the J gene lost 0 bases, with 10 bases spanning the gap. Per germline, CDR1 DFQATT and CDR2 SNEGSKA (reference sequence). CDR3 region: CSAGRQYQETQYF. CDR3 coding DNA: TGCAGTGCTGGAAGGCAGTACCAAGAGACCCAGTACTTC.

The chain has TRBV27 and TRBJ2-7; 11 nucleotides agree with TRBD2. Trimming removed 5 bases from V and 7 bases from J; junction bases left unmatched: 13. Per germline, CDR1 MNHEY and CDR2 SMNVEV (reference sequence). This CDR3 comprises 16 residues. The CDR3 is CASSVPFSGRAKEQYF. CDR3 sequence (DNA): TGTGCCAGCAGTGTTCCCTTTAGCGGGAGGGCCAAGGAGCAGTACTTC.

The chain recombines TRBV10-1 with TRBJ2-1; 7 positions agree with TRBD1. The CDR3 has 14 residues. Trimming took 7 bases from V and 8 from J; bases not matched to a gene: 11. The germline V gene has CDR1 WNHNN and CDR2 SYGVQD (reference sequence). CDR3 nucleotides: TGCGCCAGCATACCGACAGGGTCGTTTCATGAGCAGTTCTTC. Protein sequence: CASIPTGSFHEQFF.

The V and J genes are TRBV5-1 and TRBJ2-5; D perhaps matches TRBD1 (5 bases). The V and J ends lost 7 bases and 0 bases respectively, with 13 bases between them. From germline, CDR1 is SGHRS and CDR2 YFSETQ. The CDR3 contains 14 residues. CDR3 region: CASQRQTYQETQYF. The CDR3 DNA sequence: TGCGCCAGCCAGCGACAGACGTACCAAGAGACCCAGTACTTC.

The J gene is TRBJ1-1, the V gene TRBV28; no definite D call. The germline gives CDR1 MDHEN, CDR2 SYDVKM. The CDR3 contains 13 residues. Deletions cut 5 bases from V and 11 bases from J, with 18 bases between. CDR3: CASSASGWVEAFF. In nucleotides, the CDR3 is TGTGCCAGCAGTGCCTCGGGGTGGGTTGAGGCTTTCTTT.

A word on this clonotype: Since the CDR3 does not end with the conserved phenylalanine or tryptophan, this likely comes from a read error. This CDR3 reads CASTLAGATYEQYL. CDR3 DNA sequence: TGTGCCAGCACCCTAGCGGGAGCTACCTACGAGCAGTACTTA. The chain links TRBV7-2 to TRBJ2-7, with 10 bases that match TRBD2. The ends lost 7 bases at V and 2 bases at J; junction bases unmatched: 5. Germline V gene data show CDR1 as SGHTA and CDR2 as FQGNSA. The CDR3 sequence is 14 residues long.

In the case of this clonotype: A read error is possible here, since a much larger clone lies one base away. The V gene is TRBV27, the J gene TRBJ2-2; 14 bases are shared with TRBD2. CDR3 length: 17 amino acids. The V gene's germline CDR1 is MNHEY and CDR2 SMNVEV (reference sequence). V lost 7 bases and J lost 6; bases outside the gene matches: 10. The CDR3 region has the DNA TGTGCCAGCACCGTCGGGACTAGCGGGAGTAGGGCCGGGGAGCTGTTTTTT. Its protein product is CASTVGTSGSRAGELFF.

This clonotype has just a few counts. The chain uses TRBV4-2 and TRBJ2-3; TRBD2 is a possible D gene (7 bases). V dropped 4 bases and J dropped 1 base, with 15 bases sitting between them. CDR3 length equals 16 residues. Germline loops: CDR1 LGHNA, CDR2 YNFKEQ. DNA of the CDR3: TGTGCCAGCAGCCCGAGGGGGGGCGGAGGCACAGATACGCAGTATTTT. Translating it yields CASSPRGGGGTDTQYF.

This clonotype turned up a few times. The chain recombines TRBV7-3 with TRBJ2-1; a possible D gene is TRBD2 (6 bases). V was trimmed by 3 bases and J by 6 bases, leaving 15 bases between them. Germline V CDR1 and CDR2: SGHTA, FQGTGA. The CDR3 has 15 residues. CDR3 sequence: CASSFALGLANEQFF. The CDR3 DNA sequence: TGTGCCAGCAGCTTCGCCCTGGGACTCGCCAATGAGCAGTTCTTC.

The V and J genes are TRBV4-2 and TRBJ2-7; 7 nucleotides agree with TRBD1. The CDR3 runs 13 residues. V was clipped by 6 bases and J by 7 bases; unmatched bases: 9. CDR1 LGHNA and CDR2 YNFKEQ come from the germline V gene. DNA for the CDR3: TGTGCCAGCAGTACAGGGGCCGTAGGTGAGCAGTACTTC. Translation: CASSTGAVGEQYF.

This clonotype has ten or more counts. This sequence joins TRBV6-1 and TRBJ2-7, with TRBD2 identical over 9 bases. The germline V gene encodes CDR1 MNHNS and CDR2 SASEGT. The V and J ends lost 5 bases and 4 bases, in that order; junction bases with no gene match: 6. The CDR3 has 14 amino acids. The CDR3 DNA follows: TGTGCCAGCAGTCGGAGCGGGAGGAGATACGAGCAGTACTTC. This gives the protein CASSRSGRRYEQYF.